This passage covers 10 T cell receptor beta chains from one sample sequenced in a study of T-cell memory formation after mild COVID-19 listed by TCRdb under 2021. Receptor libraries were prepared by 5' RACE. The instrument was an Illumina NovaSeq 6000. In TCRdb, the public reads were trimmed at Q25 with fastp and aligned with MiXCR, with productive beta chains retained. Records with the same CDR3 protein are collapsed into one entry carrying the most frequent genes and DNA. The sample has fewer than 450,000 distinct CDR3 sequences on record, around 21% of them singletons. The ten largest account for around 12% of the sample. Material: PBMCs or a T cell subset sorted from them (not recorded which). These receptors all stem from an adult woman who had mild COVID-19 (a few samples of this study predate the infection). The sample titles of this study are shuffled in the database, so cell type and time point are left out; the donor was told from shared clones.

The chain joins TRBV11-3 to TRBJ2-3; D unresolved. The V end lost 1 base, the J end lost 10 bases, and 12 bases lay between the germline ends. The CDR3 spans 13 residues. CDR1 and CDR2 from the germline V gene are SGHNT and YENEEA. The CDR3 nucleotides read TGTGCCAGCAGCTTAGTCACCGGTGGGGCGCAGTATTTT. It yields the protein CASSLVTGGAQYF.

This clonotype showed up just a few times. The V and J genes are TRBV7-8 and TRBJ2-5; D perhaps matches TRBD2 (6 bases). V lost 3 bases, J lost 5 bases, and 10 bases lay in between. This CDR3 is 13 amino acids long. CDR1 is SGHVS and CDR2 is FQNEAQ in the germline V gene. CDR3 loop: CASSFSGLETQYF. The CDR3 bases are TGTGCCAGCAGCTTTAGCGGCTTGGAGACCCAGTACTTC.

In its sample, this clonotype was seen a few times. V gene TRBV7-9 combines with J gene TRBJ2-7, with D maybe TRBD1 (6 bases). Germline V gene lookup returns CDR1 SEHNR and CDR2 FQNEAQ (reference sequence). The CDR3 length is 15 residues. V lost 11 bases and J 1 base, leaving 21 bases between the germline ends. CDR3 sequence (DNA): TGTGCCGGGGGAACAGGGCCTGGCGGGTCCTACGAGCAGTACTTC. As protein: CAGGTGPGGSYEQYF.

CDR3 loop: CSAPKSSYNEQFF. The CDR3 coding sequence is TGCAGTGCTCCAAAGAGCTCCTACAATGAGCAGTTCTTC. The chain employs TRBV20-1 and TRBJ2-1; D remains unclear. Trimming left V 5 bases short and J 0 bases short, with 8 bases between. The CDR3 extends over 13 amino acids. The germline V gene has CDR1 DFQATT and CDR2 SNEGSKA (reference sequence).

This chain links TRBV6-6 with TRBJ2-7, with D perhaps TRBD1 (6 bases). This CDR3 is built from 14 residues. V dropped 3 bases and J dropped 0 bases, with 9 bases sitting between them. Germline values: CDR1 MNHNY, CDR2 SVGAGI (reference sequence). This chain's CDR3 is CASSYWGPSYEQYF. The CDR3 coding sequence is TGTGCCAGCAGTTATTGGGGGCCCTCCTACGAGCAGTACTTC.

The chain combines TRBV24-1 with TRBJ2-1, with TRBD2 as a possible D gene (6 bases). Deletions cut 0 bases from V and 8 bases from J, with 7 bases between. Germline V gives CDR1 KGHDR, CDR2 SFDVKD. This CDR3 comprises 13 residues. The CDR3 nucleotides read TGTGCCACCAGTGATTTGTCGGGGGATGAGCAGTTCTTC. This encodes CATSDLSGDEQFF.

The chain has TRBV6-1 and TRBJ2-7; tentatively, D is TRBD2 (6 bases). V was clipped by 1 base and J by 1 base, with 20 bases between them. The CDR3 totals 18 residues. The V gene's germline CDR1 is MNHNS and CDR2 SASEGT. The CDR3 nucleotides read TGTGCCAGCAGTGAAGGGCACATTGCTGAGGGAGGATCCTACGAGCAGTACTTC. Translation: CASSEGHIAEGGSYEQYF.

This clonotype was seen a few times. V and J are TRBV20-1 and TRBJ1-1, with D possibly TRBD1 on 6 matching bases. V lost 6 bases and J 2 bases, leaving 13 bases between the germline ends. From germline, CDR1 is DFQATT and CDR2 SNEGSKA (reference sequence). The CDR3 runs 13 residues. The CDR3 loop is CSAKDSFNTEAFF. CDR3 DNA: TGCAGTGCCAAGGACAGTTTCAACACTGAAGCTTTCTTT.

This clonotype was observed a handful of times. CDR3 coding DNA: TGCGCCAGCAGCCAACTGACAGGGTCAGAGACCCAGTACTTC. Its protein product is CASSQLTGSETQYF. V gene TRBV4-1 combines with J gene TRBJ2-5, with 7 bases aligning to TRBD1. This CDR3 contains 14 residues. Trimming took 2 bases from V and 4 from J; bases not matched to a gene: 4. Germline V gives CDR1 MGHRA, CDR2 YSYEKL.

The rearrangement uses TRBV29-1 and TRBJ2-5; D not certain. CDR3 length equals 12 residues. V lost 5 bases to trimming and J lost 4 bases, with 11 bases between them. CDR1 is SQVTM and CDR2 is ANQGSEA in the germline V gene. The CDR3 here is CSVLGWGETQYF. DNA for the CDR3: TGCAGCGTTCTCGGTTGGGGAGAGACCCAGTACTTC. The entire variable domain, with the rest obtained from reference TRBV29-1 and TRBJ2-5, is as follows: SAVISQKPSRDICQRGTSLTIQCQVDSQVTMMFWYRQQPGQSLTLIATANQGSEATYESGFVIDKFPISRPNLTFSTLTVSNMSPEDSSIYLCSVLGWGETQYFGPGTRLLVL.